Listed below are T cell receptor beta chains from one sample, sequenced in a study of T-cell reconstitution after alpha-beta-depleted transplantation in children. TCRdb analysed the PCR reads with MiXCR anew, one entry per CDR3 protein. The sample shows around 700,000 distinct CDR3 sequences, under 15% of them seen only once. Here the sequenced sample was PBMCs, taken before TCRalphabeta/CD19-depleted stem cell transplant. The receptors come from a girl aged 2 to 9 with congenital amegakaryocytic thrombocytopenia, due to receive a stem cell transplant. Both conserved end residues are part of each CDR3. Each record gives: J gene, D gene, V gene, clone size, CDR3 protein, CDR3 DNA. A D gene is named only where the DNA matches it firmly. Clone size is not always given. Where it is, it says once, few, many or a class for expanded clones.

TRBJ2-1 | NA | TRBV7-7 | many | CASSRDGSSYNEQFF | TGTGCCAGCAGCCGGGACGGAAGCTCCTACAATGAGCAGTTCTTC
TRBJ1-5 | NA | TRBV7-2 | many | CASSQTPSQPQHF | TGTGCCAGCAGCCAAACGCCGAGTCAGCCCCAGCATTTT
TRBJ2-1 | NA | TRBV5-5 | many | CASSFLPGGSYNEQFF | TGTGCCAGCAGCTTTCTCCCGGGGGGCTCGTACAATGAGCAGTTCTTC
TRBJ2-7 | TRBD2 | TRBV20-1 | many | CSARFEVAGYEQYF | TGCAGTGCTAGATTCGAGGTAGCGGGGTACGAGCAGTACTTC
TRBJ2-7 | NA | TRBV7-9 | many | CASSSKGSMAYEQYF | TGTGCCAGCAGCTCAAAAGGGTCCATGGCCTACGAGCAGTACTTC
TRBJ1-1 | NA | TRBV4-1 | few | CASSQENQGNTEAFF | TGCGCCAGCAGCCAAGAGAACCAGGGGAACACTGAAGCTTTCTTT
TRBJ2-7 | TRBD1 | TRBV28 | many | CASSSAGTGQFYEQYF | TGTGCCAGCAGTTCCGCCGGGACAGGACAATTCTACGAGCAGTACTTC
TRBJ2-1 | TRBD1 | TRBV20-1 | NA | CSAARQGALNEQFF | TGCAGTGCTGCAAGACAGGGGGCGTTAAATGAGCAGTTCTTC
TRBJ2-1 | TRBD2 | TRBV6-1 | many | CASSPGTSALNEQFF | TGTGCCAGCAGTCCCGGGACTAGCGCTTTAAATGAGCAGTTCTTC
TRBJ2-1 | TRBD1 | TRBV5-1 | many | CASSKTGISSYNEQFF | TGCGCCAGCAGCAAGACAGGGATCAGCTCCTACAATGAGCAGTTCTTC
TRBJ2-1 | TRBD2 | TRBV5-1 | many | CASSATSGNDEQFF | TGCGCCAGCAGCGCGACTAGCGGGAACGATGAGCAGTTCTTC
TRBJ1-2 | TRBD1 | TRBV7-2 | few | CASSLDRALYGYTF | TGTGCCAGCAGCCTAGACAGGGCCCTTTATGGCTACACCTTC
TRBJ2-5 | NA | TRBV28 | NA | CASSSPPDTGQETQYF | TGTGCCAGCAGTTCCCCACCGGACACAGGCCAAGAGACCCAGTACTTC
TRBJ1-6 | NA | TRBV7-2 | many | CASSLDSGMGSPLHF | TGTGCCAGCAGCTTAGATTCGGGGATGGGTTCACCCCTCCACTTT
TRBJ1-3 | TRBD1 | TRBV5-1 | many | CASRDRGSGNTIYF | TGCGCCAGCCGGGACAGGGGATCTGGAAACACCATATATTTT
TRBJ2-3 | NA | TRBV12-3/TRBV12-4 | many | CASSLTPLGQLSTDTQYF | TGTGCCAGCAGTCTTACCCCCTTGGGGCAACTTAGCACAGATACGCAGTATTTT
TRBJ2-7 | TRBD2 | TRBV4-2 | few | CASSQDKGLASYEQYF | TGTGCCAGCAGCCAAGATAAGGGACTAGCGTCGTACGAGCAGTACTTC
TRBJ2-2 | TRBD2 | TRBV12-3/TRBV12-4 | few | CASSLVRPMGLAGITGELFF | TGTGCCAGCAGTTTAGTCCGACCGATGGGACTAGCGGGTATCACCGGGGAGCTGTTTTTT
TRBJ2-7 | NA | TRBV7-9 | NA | CASSPFPIYEQYF | TGTGCCAGCAGCCCCTTTCCCATCTACGAGCAGTACTTC
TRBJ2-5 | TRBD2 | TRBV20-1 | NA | CSARGTSGKETQYF | TGCAGTGCTAGAGGGACTAGCGGGAAAGAGACCCAGTACTTC
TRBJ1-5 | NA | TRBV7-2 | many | CASSLAPLQPQHF | TGTGCCAGCAGCTTAGCCCCGCTTCAGCCCCAGCATTTT
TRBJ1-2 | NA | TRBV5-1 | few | CASSLGEAGGYTF | TGCGCCAGCAGCTTGGGGGAGGCTGGCGGCTACACCTTC
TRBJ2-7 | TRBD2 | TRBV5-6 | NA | CASNVGGLAGVPYEQYF | TGTGCCAGCAACGTGGGGGGACTAGCGGGAGTCCCCTACGAGCAGTACTTC
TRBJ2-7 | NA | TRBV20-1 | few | CSARSADSNEQYF | TGCAGTGCTAGATCGGCAGATTCCAACGAGCAGTACTTC
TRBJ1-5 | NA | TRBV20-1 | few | CSARDVRGQPQHF | TGCAGTGCTAGAGACGTACGTGGGCAGCCCCAGCATTTT
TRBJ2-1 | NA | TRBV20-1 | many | CSASTLGPQFF | TGCAGTGCTAGTACTCTCGGGCCACAGTTCTTC
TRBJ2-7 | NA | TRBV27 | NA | CASSLRGALYEQYF | TGTGCCAGCAGTTTGAGGGGTGCCCTCTACGAGCAGTACTTC
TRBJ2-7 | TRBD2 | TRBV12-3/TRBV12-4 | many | CASSRETSGSGYEQYF | TGTGCCAGCAGTCGCGAGACTAGCGGGAGTGGGTACGAGCAGTACTTC
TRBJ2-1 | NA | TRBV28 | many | CASSLVDTFNEQFF | TGTGCCAGCAGTTTAGTGGACACCTTCAATGAGCAGTTCTTC
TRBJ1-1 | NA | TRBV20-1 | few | CSASAQENTEAFF | TGCAGTGCTAGCGCACAGGAGAACACTGAAGCTTTCTTT
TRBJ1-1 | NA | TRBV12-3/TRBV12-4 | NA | CASSSRDGFFMNTEAFF | TGTGCCAGCAGTTCGCGGGATGGCTTTTTCATGAACACTGAAGCTTTCTTT
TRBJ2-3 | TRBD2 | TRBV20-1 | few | CSAREASGSYTDTQYF | TGCAGTGCTAGGGAGGCTAGCGGGAGCTACACAGATACGCAGTATTTT
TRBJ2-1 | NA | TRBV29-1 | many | CSAPWRGHDEQFF | TGCAGCGCCCCCTGGCGGGGGCATGATGAGCAGTTCTTC
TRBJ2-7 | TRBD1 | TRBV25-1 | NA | CASSSGQFSYEQYF | TGTGCCAGCAGTTCGGGACAGTTCTCCTACGAGCAGTACTTC
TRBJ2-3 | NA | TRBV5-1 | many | CASSLAIGGSTDTQYF | TGCGCCAGCAGCTTGGCAATCGGCGGGAGCACAGATACGCAGTATTTT
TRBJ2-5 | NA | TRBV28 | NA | CASSSPPPFGETQYF | TGTGCCAGCAGTTCCCCTCCACCGTTTGGGGAGACCCAGTACTTC
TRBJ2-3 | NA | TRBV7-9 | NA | CASKARDGRSYF | TGTGCCAGCAAGGCCCGGGACGGCCGTAGCTATTTT
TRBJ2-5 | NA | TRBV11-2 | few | CASSLDHRGEQETQYF | TGTGCCAGCAGCTTAGATCATCGTGGGGAGCAAGAGACCCAGTACTTC
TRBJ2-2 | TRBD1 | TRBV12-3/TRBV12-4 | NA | CAGQGTGYPGELFF | TGTGCCGGCCAAGGGACAGGGTATCCCGGGGAGCTGTTTTTT
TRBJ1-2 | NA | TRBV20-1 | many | CSAPPTAYGYTF | TGCAGTGCCCCCCCCACCGCCTATGGCTACACCTTC
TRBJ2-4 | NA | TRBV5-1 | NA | CASSLDRPILAKNIQYF | TGCGCCAGCAGCTTGGACAGGCCGATCCTAGCCAAAAACATTCAGTACTTC
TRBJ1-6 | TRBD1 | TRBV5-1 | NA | CASSLTGTGAVNSPLHF | TGCGCCAGCAGCTTAACCGGGACAGGGGCGGTGAATTCACCCCTCCACTTT
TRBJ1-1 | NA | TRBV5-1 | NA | CASSLEGIKAFF | TGCGCCAGCAGCTTGGAGGGCATCAAAGCTTTCTTT
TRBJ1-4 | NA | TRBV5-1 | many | CASSPGVATNEKLFF | TGCGCCAGCAGCCCAGGAGTCGCGACTAATGAAAAACTGTTTTTT
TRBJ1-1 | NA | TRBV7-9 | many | CASSYGGVNTEAFF | TGTGCCAGCAGCTATGGAGGGGTGAACACTGAAGCTTTCTTT
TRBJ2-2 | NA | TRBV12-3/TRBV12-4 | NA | CASHPGTGELFF | TGTGCCAGCCACCCAGGCACCGGGGAGCTGTTTTTT
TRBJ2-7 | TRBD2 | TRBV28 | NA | CASNEGGTSAYEQYF | TGTGCCAGCAACGAGGGGGGGACTAGCGCCTACGAGCAGTACTTC
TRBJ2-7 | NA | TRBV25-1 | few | CASSEGSHYEQYF | TGTGCCAGCAGTGAGGGGAGCCACTACGAGCAGTACTTC
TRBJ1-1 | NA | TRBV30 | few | CAWSSGAPNTEAFF | TGTGCCTGGAGTTCGGGGGCCCCGAACACTGAAGCTTTCTTT
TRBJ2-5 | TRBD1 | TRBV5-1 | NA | CASSSLTGTYQETQYF | TGCGCCAGCAGCTCTCTGACAGGGACGTACCAAGAGACCCAGTACTTC
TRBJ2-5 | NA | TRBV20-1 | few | CSAGPGAWGETQYF | TGCAGTGCTGGTCCGGGAGCATGGGGAGAGACCCAGTACTTC
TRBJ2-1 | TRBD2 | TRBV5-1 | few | CASSLGVRGLAEEKQFF | TGCGCCAGCAGCTTGGGCGTTCGGGGACTAGCGGAAGAGAAGCAGTTCTTC
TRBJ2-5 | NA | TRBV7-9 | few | CASSLSGGGGETQYF | TGTGCCAGCAGCTTATCCGGCGGGGGCGGGGAGACCCAGTACTTC
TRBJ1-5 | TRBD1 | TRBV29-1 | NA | CSVATGRSQPQHF | TGCAGCGTTGCGACAGGGCGGTCCCAGCCCCAGCATTTT